Reported below is one T cell receptor beta chain. The antigen remains unidentified. The entry originates in a study of response to subunit inactivated influenza vaccine. Overall study results and limits: Only a handful of new T cells, the authors suggested, are recruited with each seasonal influenza vaccination.

V lost 2 bases to trimming and J lost 5 bases, with 8 bases between them. CDR1 is SGHRS, CDR2 YFSETQ, per germline. This CDR3 region has 12 residues. TCRdb independently ran MiXCR on the RT-PCR reads; one entry per CDR3 protein. Of about 480,000 distinct CDR3 sequences in the sample, about a tenth were seen once. The chain employs TRBV5-1 and TRBJ2-7; D is unresolved. The source of this sequence is a man aged 50 to 59 who received an inactivated influenza vaccine. The source material was PBMCs from blood, sampled more than 35 days after vaccination. The CDR3 spells CASSFDFHEQYF. The CDR3, as DNA: TGCGCCAGCAGCTTTGACTTCCACGAGCAGTACTTC.